A selection of T cell receptor beta chains follows, all from one sample in a study of shared clonotypes between healthy human individuals. Libraries were prepared by immunoSEQ multiplex PCR; TCRdb keeps only in-frame clonotypes and omits some of them. Found here are roughly 500,000 clones, 70% to 80% of them singletons; the top ten hold around 13%. Sequencing was carried out using PBMCs. These receptors were taken from a woman aged 40 to 50 in good health. Some clones in this sample may be carry-over from other donors' samples. Both conserved end residues are trimmed from each CDR3. The D gene is left open where the match is weak.

TRBV15	NA	TRBJ2-1	ATSRGGGGSNEQF
TRBV5-5	NA	TRBJ1-4	ASSPTPGGGEKLF
TRBV10-3	TRBD1	TRBJ2-2	AIKDPDRRVSNTGELF
TRBV6-5	NA	TRBJ1-3	ASRPLGGNTIY
TRBV30	NA	TRBJ1-2	AWSVRGEAYYGYT
TRBV19	NA	TRBJ2-7	ASSPSRSGYEQY
TRBV11-3	NA	TRBJ2-7	ASSLGTSGDEQY
TRBV30	NA	TRBJ1-5	AWSGQGNQPQH
TRBV2	TRBD1	TRBJ2-1	ASSEDRVEGNEQF
TRBV29-1	NA	TRBJ2-3	STTPVADTQY
TRBV28	TRBD1	TRBJ1-1	ASSLTLGQGEGGEAF
TRBV19	NA	TRBJ2-7	ASSIWGREQY
TRBV18	TRBD2	TRBJ2-1	ASSPTSGKTGNEQF
TRBV7-6	TRBD1	TRBJ1-2	ASSLGRDSGNYGYT
TRBV5-4	NA	TRBJ1-1	ASSLASGAANTEAF
TRBV11-2	NA	TRBJ2-7	ASSPTGYEQY
TRBV29-1	NA	TRBJ1-1	SAGFMNTEAF
TRBV11-1	TRBD2	TRBJ2-1	ATAAGGGVPYNEQF
TRBV29-1	NA	TRBJ2-1	SVEDADHNNEQF
TRBV18	NA	TRBJ2-2	ASSPSNTGELF
TRBV2	NA	TRBJ2-5	ASRPGLAQETQY
TRBV27	TRBD2	TRBJ2-7	ASSPRRGVSGSWYEQY
TRBV18	NA	TRBJ1-1	ASSPPGTLEAF
TRBV6-5	NA	TRBJ1-1	ASRRGGRNTEAF
TRBV7-6	TRBD2	TRBJ2-1	ASSLVREEGEQF
TRBV28	NA	TRBJ1-5	ASSPGRSGNQPQH
TRBV5-6	TRBD2	TRBJ2-1	ASSSPPTTSGGSWDQF
TRBV28	NA	TRBJ1-2	ASRPTVVYGYT
TRBV5-1	NA	TRBJ2-1	ASSAGLPAHNEQF
TRBV18	NA	TRBJ2-1	ASSPSRTKSLEQF
TRBV28	NA	TRBJ2-7	ASSLMMVDGEPYEQY
TRBV6-6	NA	TRBJ2-1	ASSKSNNEQF
TRBV6-5	NA	TRBJ1-2	ASSYSPGNYGYT
TRBV19	NA	TRBJ1-1	ASSPTQYTEAF
TRBV27	NA	TRBJ2-7	ASKGGPSYEQY
TRBV7-3	TRBD1	TRBJ2-4	ASSLGTGGGQVQY
TRBV11-2	NA	TRBJ1-3	ASSSRGGAYGNTIY
TRBV5-1	TRBD2	TRBJ2-1	ASSLAATSEYNEQF
TRBV27	TRBD2	TRBJ2-1	ASSWGGEVANEQF
TRBV6-1	NA	TRBJ2-7	AIRLYSYEQY
TRBV28	NA	TRBJ1-4	ASSDSPTNEKLF
TRBV5-1	TRBD1	TRBJ2-5	ASSLAGTGQGETQY
TRBV2	NA	TRBJ2-4	ASSESSRGIQY
TRBV2	TRBD2	TRBJ2-2	ASMFSGGAGELF
TRBV6-6	NA	TRBJ2-1	ASTPGSYNEQF
TRBV2	TRBD1	TRBJ1-5	ASRSTGDQPQH
TRBV9	NA	TRBJ2-7	ASSVDGGLLYEQY
TRBV7-9	NA	TRBJ2-1	ASSLGRVAELNEQF
TRBV9	NA	TRBJ1-3	ASSVEGARGNTIY
TRBV4-2	NA	TRBJ2-5	ASSQDLQPAQY
TRBV19	TRBD2	TRBJ2-7	ASSIPGLAYEQY
TRBV28	NA	TRBJ2-5	ASSPKAGFLETQY
TRBV2	NA	TRBJ1-4	ASSERGGPNEKLF
TRBV18	NA	TRBJ1-1	ASSPPNTEAF
TRBV7-2	TRBD2	TRBJ2-1	ASSLPGLAAGYNEQF